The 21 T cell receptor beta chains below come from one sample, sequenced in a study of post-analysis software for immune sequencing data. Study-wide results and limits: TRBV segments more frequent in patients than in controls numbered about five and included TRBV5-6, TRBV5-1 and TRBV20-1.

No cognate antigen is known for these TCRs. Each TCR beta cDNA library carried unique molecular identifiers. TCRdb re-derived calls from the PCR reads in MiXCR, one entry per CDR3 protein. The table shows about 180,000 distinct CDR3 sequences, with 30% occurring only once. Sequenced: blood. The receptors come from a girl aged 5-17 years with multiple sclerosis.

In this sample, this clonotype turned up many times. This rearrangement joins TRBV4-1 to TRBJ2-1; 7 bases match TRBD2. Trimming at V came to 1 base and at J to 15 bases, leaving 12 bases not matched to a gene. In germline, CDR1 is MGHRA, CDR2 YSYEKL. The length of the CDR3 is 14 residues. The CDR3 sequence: CASSQVLVSGNWFF. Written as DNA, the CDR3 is TGCGCCAGCAGCCAAGTCCTGGTAAGCGGGAATTGGTTCTTC.

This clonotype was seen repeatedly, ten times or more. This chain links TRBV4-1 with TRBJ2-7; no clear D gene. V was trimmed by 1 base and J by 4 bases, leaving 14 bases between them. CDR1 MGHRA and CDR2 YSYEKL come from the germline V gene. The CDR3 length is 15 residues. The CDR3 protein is CASSQGPVGSYEQYF. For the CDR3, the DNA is TGCGCCAGCAGCCAAGGTCCGGTAGGCTCGTACGAGCAGTACTTC.

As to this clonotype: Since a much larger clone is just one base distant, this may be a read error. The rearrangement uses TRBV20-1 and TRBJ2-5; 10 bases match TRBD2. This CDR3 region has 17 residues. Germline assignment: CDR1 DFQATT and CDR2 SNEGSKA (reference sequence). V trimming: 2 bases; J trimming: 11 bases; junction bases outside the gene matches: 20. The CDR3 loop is CSARPSGSHHLLDEQYF. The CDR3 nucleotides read TGCAGTGCTAGACCTAGCGGGAGCCATCACCTACTCGATGAGCAGTACTTC.

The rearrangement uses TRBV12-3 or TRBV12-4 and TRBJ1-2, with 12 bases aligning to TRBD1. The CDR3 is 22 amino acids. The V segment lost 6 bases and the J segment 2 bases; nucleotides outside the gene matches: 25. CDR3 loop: CASSSVGSPWGDRGQWNYGYTF. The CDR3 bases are TGTGCCAGCAGCTCCGTTGGGTCCCCCTGGGGGGACAGGGGGCAATGGAACTATGGCTACACCTTC.

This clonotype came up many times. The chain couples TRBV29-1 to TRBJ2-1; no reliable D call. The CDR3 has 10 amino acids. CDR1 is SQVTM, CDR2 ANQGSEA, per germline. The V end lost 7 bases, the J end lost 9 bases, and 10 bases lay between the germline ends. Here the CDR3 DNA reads TGCAGCGGTATAGTAACTGAGCAGTTCTTC. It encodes CSGIVTEQFF.

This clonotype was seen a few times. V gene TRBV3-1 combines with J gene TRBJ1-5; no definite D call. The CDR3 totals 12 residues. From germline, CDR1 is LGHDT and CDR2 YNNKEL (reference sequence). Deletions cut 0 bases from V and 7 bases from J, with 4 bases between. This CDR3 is CASSQDRQPQHF. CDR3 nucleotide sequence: TGTGCCAGCAGCCAAGATCGGCAGCCCCAGCATTTT.

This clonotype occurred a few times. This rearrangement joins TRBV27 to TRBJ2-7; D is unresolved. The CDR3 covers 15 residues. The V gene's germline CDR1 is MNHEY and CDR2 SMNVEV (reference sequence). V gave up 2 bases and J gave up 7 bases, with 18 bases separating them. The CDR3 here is CASSLNPPYDGEQYF. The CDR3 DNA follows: TGTGCCAGCAGTTTAAACCCCCCATATGATGGGGAGCAGTACTTC.

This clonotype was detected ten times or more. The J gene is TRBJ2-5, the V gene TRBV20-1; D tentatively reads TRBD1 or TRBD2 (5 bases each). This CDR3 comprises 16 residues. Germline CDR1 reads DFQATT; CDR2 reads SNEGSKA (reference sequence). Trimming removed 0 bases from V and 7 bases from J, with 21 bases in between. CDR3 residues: CSARDESGTNLPTQYF. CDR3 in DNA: TGCAGTGCTAGAGATGAATCCGGGACGAATCTCCCGACCCAGTACTTC.

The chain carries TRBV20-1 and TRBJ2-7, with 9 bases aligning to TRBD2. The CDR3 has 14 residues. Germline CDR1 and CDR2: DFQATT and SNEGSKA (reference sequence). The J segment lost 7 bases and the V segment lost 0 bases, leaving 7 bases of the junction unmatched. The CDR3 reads CSARDGLANGEQYF. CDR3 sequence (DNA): TGCAGTGCTAGAGATGGACTAGCGAACGGGGAGCAGTACTTC.

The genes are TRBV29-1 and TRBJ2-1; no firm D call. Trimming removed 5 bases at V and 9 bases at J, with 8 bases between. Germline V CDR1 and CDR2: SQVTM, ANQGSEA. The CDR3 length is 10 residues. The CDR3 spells CSVSSGEQFF. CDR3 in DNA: TGCAGCGTTTCGTCGGGTGAGCAGTTCTTC.

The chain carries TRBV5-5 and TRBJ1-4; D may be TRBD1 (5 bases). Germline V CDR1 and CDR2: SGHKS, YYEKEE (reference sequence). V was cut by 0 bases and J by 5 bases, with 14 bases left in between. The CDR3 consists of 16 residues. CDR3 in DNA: TGTGCCAGCAGCTTGGCGGGGGAGATGGGGAATGAAAAACTGTTTTTT. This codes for CASSLAGEMGNEKLFF.

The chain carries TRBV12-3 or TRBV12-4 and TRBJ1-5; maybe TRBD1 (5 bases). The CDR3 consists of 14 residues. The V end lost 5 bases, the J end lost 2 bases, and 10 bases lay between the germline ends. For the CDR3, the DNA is TGTGCCAGCAGTGTCGACAGTCGCAATCAGCCCCAGCATTTT. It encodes CASSVDSRNQPQHF.

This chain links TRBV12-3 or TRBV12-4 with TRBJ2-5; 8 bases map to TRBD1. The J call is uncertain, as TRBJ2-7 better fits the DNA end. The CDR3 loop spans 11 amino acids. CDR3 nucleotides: TGTGCCAGCGGGGGACAGGTCGAGCAGTACTTC. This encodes CASGGQVEQYF.

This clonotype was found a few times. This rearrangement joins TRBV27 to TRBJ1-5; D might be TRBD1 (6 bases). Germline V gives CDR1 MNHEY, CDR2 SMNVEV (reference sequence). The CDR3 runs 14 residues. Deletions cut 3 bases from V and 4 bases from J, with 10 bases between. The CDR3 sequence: CASSLAGANQPQHF. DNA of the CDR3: TGTGCCAGCAGTTTGGCGGGGGCTAATCAGCCCCAGCATTTT.

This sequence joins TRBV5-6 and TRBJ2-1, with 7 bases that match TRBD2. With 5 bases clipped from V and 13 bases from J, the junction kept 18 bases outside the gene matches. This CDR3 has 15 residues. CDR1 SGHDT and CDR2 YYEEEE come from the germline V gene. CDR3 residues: CASRSYDRGEETQFF. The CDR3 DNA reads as TGTGCCAGCAGATCCTACGACCGGGGGGAAGAGACCCAGTTCTTC. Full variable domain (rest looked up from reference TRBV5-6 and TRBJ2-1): DAGVTQSPTHLIKTRGQQVTLRCSPKSGHDTVSWYQQALGQGPQFIFQYYEEEERQRGNFPDRFSGHQFPNYSSELNVNALLLGDSALYLCASRSYDRGEETQFFGPGTRLTVL.

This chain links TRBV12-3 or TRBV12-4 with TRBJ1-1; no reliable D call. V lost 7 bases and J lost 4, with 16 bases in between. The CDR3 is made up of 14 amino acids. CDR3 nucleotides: TGTGCCAGCACCACGTCCGGGCAGAGCACTGAAGCTTTCTTT. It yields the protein CASTTSGQSTEAFF.

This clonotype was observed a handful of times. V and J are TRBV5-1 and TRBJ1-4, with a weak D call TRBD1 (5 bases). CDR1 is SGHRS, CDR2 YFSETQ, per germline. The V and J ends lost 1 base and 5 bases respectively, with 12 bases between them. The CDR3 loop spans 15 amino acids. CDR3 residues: CASSLQGDRNEKLFF. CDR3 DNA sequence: TGCGCCAGCAGCTTGCAAGGGGACCGAAATGAAAAACTGTTTTTT. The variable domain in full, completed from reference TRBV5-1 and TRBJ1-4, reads KAGVTQTPRYLIKTRGQQVTLSCSPISGHRSVSWYQQTPGQGLQFLFEYFSETQRNKGNFPGRFSGRQFSNSRSEMNVSTLELGDSALYLCASSLQGDRNEKLFFGSGTQLSVL.

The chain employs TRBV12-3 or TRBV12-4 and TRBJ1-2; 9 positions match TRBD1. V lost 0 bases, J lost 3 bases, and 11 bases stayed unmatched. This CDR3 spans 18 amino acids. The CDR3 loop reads CASSLARLNRGRDYGYTF. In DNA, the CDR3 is TGTGCCAGCAGTTTAGCACGACTAAACAGGGGGCGGGACTATGGCTACACCTTC.

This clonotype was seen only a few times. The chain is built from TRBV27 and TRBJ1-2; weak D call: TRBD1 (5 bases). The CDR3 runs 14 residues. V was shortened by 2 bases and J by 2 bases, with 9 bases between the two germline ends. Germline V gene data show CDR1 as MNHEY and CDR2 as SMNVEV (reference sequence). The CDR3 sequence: CASSLIGGNYGYTF. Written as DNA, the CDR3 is TGTGCCAGCAGTTTAATCGGGGGGAACTATGGCTACACCTTC.

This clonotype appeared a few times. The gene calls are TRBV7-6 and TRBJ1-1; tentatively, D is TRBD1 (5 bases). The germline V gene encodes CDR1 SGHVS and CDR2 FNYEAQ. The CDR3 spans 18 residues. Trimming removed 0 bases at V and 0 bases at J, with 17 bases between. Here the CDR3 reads CASSLAVTTDIMNTEAFF. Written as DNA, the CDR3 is TGTGCCAGCAGCTTAGCAGTCACGACAGACATAATGAACACTGAAGCTTTCTTT.

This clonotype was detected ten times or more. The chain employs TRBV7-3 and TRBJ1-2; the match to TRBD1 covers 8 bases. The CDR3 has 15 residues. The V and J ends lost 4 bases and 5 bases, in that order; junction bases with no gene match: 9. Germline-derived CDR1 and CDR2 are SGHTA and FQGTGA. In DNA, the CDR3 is TGTGCCAGCAGCTCACAACCGGGACAGGAGTATGGCTACACCTTC. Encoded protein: CASSSQPGQEYGYTF.